The 18 T cell receptor beta chains below come from one sample, sequenced in a study of T cell repertoires in cytomegalovirus infection. TCRdb recomputed calls from the reads with MiXCR, one row per CDR3 protein. Of some 900,000 distinct CDR3 sequences in the sample, less than 35% are singletons; the top ten hold 12%. Their cognate antigens are unknown. The sample consisted of cultured CD8+ T cells from PBMCs, taken from culture after CMV antigen stimulation. These receptors came from a human donor in good health (CMV status not recorded). Some clones in this sample may be carry-over from other donors' samples.

The CDR3 sequence is CSAPEGSEQYF. The CDR3 DNA reads as TGCAGTGCACCCGAGGGCTCCGAGCAGTACTTC. The chain uses TRBV20-1 and TRBJ2-7; possibly TRBD2 for D (5 bases). V gave up 6 bases and J gave up 6 bases, with 12 bases separating them. This CDR3 comprises 11 residues. Germline V gene data show CDR1 as DFQATT and CDR2 as SNEGSKA (reference sequence).

The J gene is TRBJ2-2, the V gene TRBV5-1; TRBD2 matches 11 bases. CDR3 length equals 15 residues. CDR1 is SGHRS and CDR2 is YFSETQ in the germline V gene. V dropped 4 bases and J dropped 6; count of bases not matched to a gene: 5. CDR3 sequence (DNA): TGCGCCAGCAGCCAACCGGGACTAGCGGCCGGGGAGCTGTTTTTT. As protein: CASSQPGLAAGELFF.

V gene TRBV7-9 combines with J gene TRBJ1-5; D may be TRBD1 (5 bases). Trimming shortened V by 2 bases and J by 6 bases, and 11 bases separated the two germline ends. This CDR3 contains 14 residues. Germline values: CDR1 SEHNR, CDR2 FQNEAQ (reference sequence). The CDR3, as DNA: TGTGCCAGCAGCTTAAGGGGAACGGGTCAGCCCCAGCATTTT. It specifies CASSLRGTGQPQHF.

This clonotype occurred a few times. J is TRBJ2-7 and V is TRBV7-9; 9 nucleotides align to TRBD2. CDR1 is SEHNR and CDR2 is FQNEAQ in the germline V gene (reference sequence). The CDR3 runs 14 residues. Losses at the gene ends were 3 bases for V and 2 bases for J; bases not matched to a gene: 2. The CDR3 nucleotides are TGTGCCAGCAGCTTCGTAGCGGGGGCCTACGAGCAGTACTTC. It yields the protein CASSFVAGAYEQYF.

This clonotype was observed a few times. V is TRBV20-1 and J is TRBJ1-2; TRBD1 is a possible D gene (6 bases). Trimming cost V 1 base and J 5 bases, with 23 bases left between them. The CDR3 is 17 residues long. Germline assignment: CDR1 DFQATT and CDR2 SNEGSKA (reference sequence). The CDR3 here is CSARGLNNRDTLYGYTF. The CDR3 DNA reads TGCAGTGCTAGAGGCCTCAACAACCGGGACACACTATATGGCTACACCTTC.

This chain connects TRBV10-3 to TRBJ1-5, with TRBD1 identical over 7 bases. This CDR3 has 14 amino acids. Germline assignment: CDR1 ENHRY and CDR2 SYGVKD. V shed 1 base, J shed 10 bases, and the junction held 7 bases outside the gene matches. The CDR3: CAISELQGPEPQHF. CDR3 DNA: TGTGCCATCAGTGAGTTACAGGGGCCCGAACCCCAGCATTTT.

Points on this clonotype: A read error may be the cause here, since a much bigger clone is one base away. This chain connects TRBV7-8 to TRBJ2-1; a possible D gene is TRBD1 (5 bases). Germline V gene lookup returns CDR1 SGHVS and CDR2 FQNEAQ. The CDR3 is 15 amino acids. As DNA, the CDR3 is TGTGCCAACAGCTTCAGGGATCTAAATTGGGATGAGCAGTTCTTC. It is translated as CANSFRDLNWDEQFF.

The chain employs TRBV10-3 and TRBJ2-7; no clear D. Germline V gene data show CDR1 as ENHRY and CDR2 as SYGVKD. CDR3 length equals 12 residues. Trimming pared 3 bases from V and 1 base from J, leaving 4 bases between. As DNA, the CDR3 is TGTGCCATCAGTGACCGTTCCTACGAGCAGTACTTC. It specifies CAISDRSYEQYF.

This clonotype occurred a few times. This chain joins TRBV27 and TRBJ2-3; D perhaps matches TRBD1 (5 bases). The ends were cut back, 4 bases at V and 5 bases at J, with 13 bases in the middle. Germline V lookup: CDR1 MNHEY, CDR2 SMNVEV (reference sequence). This CDR3 is built from 14 residues. CDR3 residues: CASSSLWGEDTQYF. The CDR3 DNA reads as TGTGCCAGCAGTTCCTTGTGGGGCGAAGATACGCAGTATTTT.

V usage is TRBV6-5 and J usage is TRBJ1-6, with D maybe TRBD1 (5 bases). The V end lost 4 bases, the J end lost 10 bases, and 14 bases lay between the germline ends. The CDR3 spans 14 residues. The V gene's germline CDR1 is MNHEY and CDR2 SVGAGI. For the CDR3, the DNA is TGTGCCAGCAGTTCGGAGACAGAAGGCTCACCCCTCCACTTT. The encoded protein is CASSSETEGSPLHF.

Only a few counts were recorded for this clonotype. The gene calls are TRBV11-3 and TRBJ2-1, with TRBD1 identical over 9 bases. The length of the CDR3 is 15 residues. The germline V gene encodes CDR1 SGHNT and CDR2 YENEEA. V shed 2 bases and J 4 bases; nucleotides not matched to a gene: 3. CDR3 nucleotide sequence: TGTGCCAGCAGCTTACGGACAGGGGCTTACAATGAGCAGTTCTTC. It is translated as CASSLRTGAYNEQFF.

In its sample, this clonotype was seen once. V gene TRBV7-4 combines with J gene TRBJ2-2; D is possibly TRBD2 (6 bases). V was clipped by 1 base and J by 5 bases, with 11 bases between them. The germline gives CDR1 SGHVT, CDR2 SQSDAQ. The CDR3 runs 15 residues. The CDR3 loop reads CASSLGDWRTGELFF. CDR3 DNA: TGTGCCAGCAGCTTAGGGGACTGGAGGACCGGGGAGCTGTTTTTT.

Ten or more counts support this clonotype. The V gene is TRBV12-3 or TRBV12-4, the J gene TRBJ2-2; TRBD2 agrees at 9 bases. V gave up 3 bases and J gave up 0 bases; unmatched junction bases: 8. The CDR3 length is 18 residues. DNA of the CDR3: TGTGCCAGCAGTTTTATAATAGCGGGGGTCGCGAACACCGGGGAGCTGTTTTTT. Translation gives CASSFIIAGVANTGELFF.

About this clonotype: Just one base apart from a much larger clone, this may be a read error. The gene calls are TRBV7-2 and TRBJ2-5; D not resolved. The germline V and J ends were trimmed by 3 bases and 7 bases, with 18 bases remaining between them. The length of the CDR3 is 15 residues. The V gene's germline CDR1 is SGHTA and CDR2 FQGNSA. The DNA for the CDR3 is TGTGCCAGCAGCTTGACGAGAGGAGATGTGGGGACCCAGTACTTC. Translation: CASSLTRGDVGTQYF.

This clonotype was picked up many times. V is TRBV7-2 and J is TRBJ2-7; 7 nucleotides line up with TRBD2. CDR1 is SGHTA, CDR2 FQGNSA, per germline. V lost 7 bases to trimming and J lost 4 bases; unmatched junction nucleotides: 13. The CDR3 sequence is 15 residues long. This CDR3 is CASTPEGGRAYEQYF. In nucleotides, the CDR3 is TGTGCCAGCACCCCCGAGGGCGGGAGAGCGTACGAGCAGTACTTC.

This chain joins TRBV7-4 and TRBJ2-5; tentatively, D is TRBD1 (5 bases). Germline V gives CDR1 SGHVT, CDR2 SQSDAQ. The CDR3 length is 15 residues. Trimming removed 1 base from V and 1 base from J, with 10 bases in between. The CDR3 region is CASSLGTFFQETQYF. CDR3 in DNA: TGTGCCAGCAGCTTAGGGACATTCTTCCAAGAGACCCAGTACTTC.

The rearrangement uses TRBV7-6 and TRBJ2-1, with D unclear. Trimming removed 5 bases from V and 4 bases from J, with 9 bases in between. The CDR3 contains 13 residues. CDR1 SGHVS and CDR2 FNYEAQ come from the germline V gene. The CDR3 DNA reads TGTGCCAGCAGCCCCCATCCATACAATGAGCAGTTCTTC. Its protein is CASSPHPYNEQFF.

This clonotype came up a few times. The V and J genes are TRBV7-9 and TRBJ2-3; D may be TRBD1 (6 bases). Germline CDR1 and CDR2: SEHNR and FQNEAQ (reference sequence). CDR3 size: 17 residues. V lost 5 bases, J lost 2 bases, and 20 bases lay in between. The CDR3 reads CASSPAGGDTYTDTQYF. CDR3 nucleotides: TGTGCCAGCAGCCCAGCCGGTGGGGACACTTACACAGATACGCAGTATTTT.